This entry concerns a single TCR beta chain. What it binds is unknown. The data are from a study of shared clonotypes between healthy human individuals. Turning to the study itself: Each donor's CD8 memory used one plate, CD8 naive two, each CD4 subset three.

The investigators split CD4+ cells into a CD45RA+ naive subset and a CD45RA-negative memory subset. The CDR3 length is 20 residues. The V end lost 5 bases, the J end lost 0 bases, and 23 bases lay between the germline ends. The V gene's germline CDR1 is PRHDT and CDR2 FYEKMQ (reference sequence). Study outcomes and limitations: A reduction in generation probabilities was seen for non-shared clonotypes relative to those shared by all four donors.

The assay was immunoSEQ multiplex PCR, and TCRdb's table has in-frame clones only and misses some. This table holds roughly 650,000 clones, more than 95% found once. The genes are TRBV13 and TRBJ2-6, with D possibly called TRBD1 or TRBD2 (5 bases each). The clonotype was recovered from a woman aged 25 to 39 in good health. The sequencing sample was made of naive CD4+ T cells sorted from blood. Subset: CD45RA+ positively selected. The CDR3 region is CASSRRQGRIGRSGANVLTF. For the CDR3, the DNA is TGTGCCAGCAGCAGGAGGCAGGGTCGAATAGGCCGCTCTGGGGCCAACGTCCTGACTTTC.